The entry below gives a single T cell receptor beta chain sequence along with its context. V was cut by 3 bases and J by 5 bases, with 20 bases left in between. There are 16 residues in the CDR3. Germline V lookup: CDR1 SGDLS, CDR2 YYNGEE. The record originates from a study of Graves' ophthalmopathy and Graves' hyperthyroidism. As the template, RNA transcripts were used to amplify TCR beta CDR3 regions. The workflow started with a first-round RT-PCR run with HTBI primers and then moved on to a second-round multiplex PCR. TCRdb reanalysed the multiplex PCR reads using MiXCR and keeps one entry per CDR3 protein. The top ten hold about 4.2% of the sample, which has around 520,000 distinct CDR3 sequences, approximately 35% seen once.

The sample was peripheral blood or thyroid tissue (not recorded which). The receptor was isolated from an adult man with Graves' hyperthyroidism. The rearrangement joins TRBV9 to TRBJ2-5, with D possibly matching TRBD1 (6 bases). The CDR3 region is CASSGAGAKGNETQYF. DNA for the CDR3: TGTGCCAGCAGCGGTGCAGGGGCCAAGGGGAATGAGACCCAGTACTTC.